These 5 T cell receptor beta chains originate from one sample sequenced in a study of cytomegalovirus exposure and HLA in healthy donors. Amplification used 60 Vbeta primers and 13 Jbeta primers. Produced via immunoSEQ multiplex PCR; TCRdb's table is partial and in-frame only. The repertoire holds some 120,000 clones, 55% to 75% seen once, with around 9.7% in the top ten. The sample comprised PBMCs. Source of these receptors: a woman aged 40 to 50 in good health and CMV-seropositive.

The DNA of the CDR3 is TGTGCCACCAGCAGAGTCGATGCCCTTCCAGGCTCTGGCTACACCTTC. Translation: CATSRVDALPGSGYTF. V gene TRBV15 combines with J gene TRBJ1-2; unclear D gene. Germline assignment: CDR1 LNHNV and CDR2 YYDKDF (reference sequence). This CDR3 has 16 residues. V lost 1 base, J lost 7 bases, and 19 bases lay in between.

This clone was seen only a few times. Lacking the conserved final phenylalanine or tryptophan, this CDR3 likely reflects a read error. For the CDR3, the DNA is TGTGCCAGCAGACTTGTAAGGGGCATCTATGGCTACACCCTC. Its protein is CASRLVRGIYGYTL. The V and J genes are TRBV6-1 and TRBJ1-2; tentative D call: TRBD1 (5 bases). Germline CDR1 and CDR2: MNHNS and SASEGT. The ends were cut back, 6 bases at V and 4 bases at J, with 15 bases in the middle. The CDR3 runs 14 residues.

The chain uses TRBV6-5 and TRBJ1-2; D possibly corresponds to TRBD1 (6 bases). Trimming removed 5 bases from V and 7 bases from J, with 17 bases in between. This CDR3 comprises 14 residues. CDR1 is MNHEY and CDR2 is SVGAGI in the germline V gene. The CDR3 region has the DNA TGTGCCAGCAGTCCCCCAGGGGTTGCGAGTGGCTACACCTTC. As protein: CASSPPGVASGYTF.

The V gene is TRBV9, the J gene TRBJ2-3; the D is unclear. Germline V lookup: CDR1 SGDLS, CDR2 YYNGEE. The V end was cut by 7 bases, the J end by 0 bases, with 9 bases between. The CDR3 loop spans 13 amino acids. DNA of the CDR3: TGTGCCAGCCAAGCATTTAGCACAGATACGCAGTATTTT. Translation: CASQAFSTDTQYF.

This rearrangement joins TRBV29-1 to TRBJ2-1; no firm D call. The CDR3 is made up of 11 amino acids. From germline, CDR1 is SQVTM and CDR2 ANQGSEA. The V end was cut by 4 bases, the J end by 10 bases, with 11 bases between. The CDR3 nucleotides are TGCAGCGTTGTAGTGAGTTACGAGCAGTTCTTC. It is translated as CSVVVSYEQFF.